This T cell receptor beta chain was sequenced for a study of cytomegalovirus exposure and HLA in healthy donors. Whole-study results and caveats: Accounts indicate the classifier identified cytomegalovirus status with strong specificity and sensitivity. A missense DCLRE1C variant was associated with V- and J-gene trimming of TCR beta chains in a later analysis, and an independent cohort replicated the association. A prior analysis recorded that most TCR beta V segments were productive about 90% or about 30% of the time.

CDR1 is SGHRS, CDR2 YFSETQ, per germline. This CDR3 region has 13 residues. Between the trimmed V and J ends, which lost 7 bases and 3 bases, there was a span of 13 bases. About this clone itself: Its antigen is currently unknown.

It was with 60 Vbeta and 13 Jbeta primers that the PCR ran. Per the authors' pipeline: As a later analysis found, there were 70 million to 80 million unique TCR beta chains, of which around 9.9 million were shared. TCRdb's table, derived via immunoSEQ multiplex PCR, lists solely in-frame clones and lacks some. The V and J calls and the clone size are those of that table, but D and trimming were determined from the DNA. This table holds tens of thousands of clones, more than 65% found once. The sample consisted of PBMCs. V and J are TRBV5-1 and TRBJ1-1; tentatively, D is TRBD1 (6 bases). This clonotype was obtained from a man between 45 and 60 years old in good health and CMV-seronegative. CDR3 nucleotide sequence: TGCGCCAGCCAGACAGGATGGGACACTGAAGCTTTCTTT. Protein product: CASQTGWDTEAFF.